The 31 T cell receptor beta chains below come from one sample, sequenced in a study of T cell responses to AZD1222 COVID-19 vaccine. The protocol was immunoSEQ multiplex PCR, while the TCRdb copy is restricted to in-frame clones and leaves out a portion. Of roughly 200,000 clones listed, about 92% are singletons. This sample comprised peripheral blood, obtained on day 0 of AZD1222 vaccination. The receptors shown here come from an adult in good health.

This clone was seen once. The chain links TRBV7-3 to TRBJ1-3, with D maybe TRBD1 (5 bases). Trimming took 0 bases from V and 4 from J, leaving 10 bases between them. The CDR3 totals 15 residues. Germline V lookup: CDR1 SGHTA, CDR2 FQGTGA. The DNA for the CDR3 is TGTGCCAGCAGCTTAACCGGACAAGTGGGAAACACCATATATTTT. Protein sequence: CASSLTGQVGNTIYF.

The genes are TRBV30 and TRBJ2-7, with 8 bases identical to TRBD2. CDR1 GTSNPN and CDR2 SVGIG come from the germline V gene (reference sequence). This CDR3 contains 14 residues. Losses at the gene ends were 5 bases for V and 0 bases for J; bases not matched to a gene: 6. Here the CDR3 reads CAWARGGSSYEQYF. For the CDR3, the DNA is TGTGCCTGGGCCCGGGGGGGGAGCTCCTACGAGCAGTACTTC.

The rearrangement joins TRBV11-2 to TRBJ2-2; D is tentatively TRBD1 or TRBD2 (5 bases each). Germline CDR1 reads SGHAT; CDR2 reads FQNNGV. Between the trimmed V and J ends, which lost 4 bases and 9 bases, there was a span of 12 bases. CDR3 length equals 13 residues. CDR3 sequence reads: CASSSVGVWELFF. The CDR3 nucleotides are TGTGCCAGCAGCTCCGTGGGGGTTTGGGAGCTGTTTTTT.

The rearrangement uses TRBV3-1 (or the pseudogene TRBV3-2) and TRBJ1-6; D not resolved. Trimming stripped 4 bases from V and 6 bases from J, with 7 bases between. The CDR3 sequence is 13 residues long. Germline V gives CDR1 LGHDT, CDR2 YNNKEL (reference sequence). CDR3 nucleotides: TGTGCCAGCAGCCTGAGGAGTAATTCACCCCTCCACTTT. Translating gives CASSLRSNSPLHF.

This clone was picked up one time. The chain is built from TRBV2 and TRBJ1-2; D possibly corresponds to TRBD1 (6 bases). In germline, CDR1 is SNHLY, CDR2 FYNNEI. The CDR3 covers 13 residues. V lost 6 bases and J lost 6, with 14 bases in between. CDR3 sequence reads: CASRGEGVDGYTF. The DNA for the CDR3 is TGTGCCAGCAGGGGGGAGGGGGTTGATGGCTACACCTTC.

The rearrangement links TRBV6-5 to TRBJ1-6; D gene ambiguous. Trimming removed 7 bases from V and 10 bases from J, with 8 bases in between. The CDR3 consists of 11 residues. Germline CDR1 MNHEY, CDR2 SVGAGI. The CDR3 sequence is CASNFRSPLHF. The CDR3, as DNA: TGTGCCAGCAATTTCAGATCACCCCTCCACTTT.

The chain combines TRBV5-1 with TRBJ1-6; D gene unclear. The V and J ends lost 0 bases and 5 bases respectively, with 9 bases between them. The germline V gene has CDR1 SGHRS and CDR2 YFSETQ. The CDR3 consists of 15 residues. Here the CDR3 DNA reads TGCGCCAGCAGCTTGGGGGGAGACAATAATTCACCCCTCCACTTT. This encodes CASSLGGDNNSPLHF.

The chain combines TRBV7-2 with TRBJ1-3; the D is unclear. V was cut by 6 bases and J by 0 bases, with 9 bases left in between. CDR3 length: 14 amino acids. Germline CDR1 SGHTA, CDR2 FQGNSA. For the CDR3, the DNA is TGTGCCAGCAGGATTCTAAGCTCTGGAAACACCATATATTTT. This codes for CASRILSSGNTIYF.

This chain joins TRBV7-3 and TRBJ2-5; 8 nucleotides match TRBD1. J was trimmed by 5 bases and V by 2 bases; bases with no gene match: 7. CDR1 is SGHTA and CDR2 is FQGTGA in the germline V gene. This CDR3 has 15 amino acids. The CDR3 sequence: CASSLSGQGAETQYF. CDR3 coding DNA: TGTGCCAGCAGCTTATCCGGTCAGGGGGCGGAGACCCAGTACTTC. Based on the CDR3 plus reference TRBV7-3 and TRBJ2-5, the full variable domain is GAGVSQTPSNKVTEKGKYVELRCDPISGHTALYWYRQSLGQGPEFLIYFQGTGAADDSGLPNDRFFAVRPEGSVSTLKIQRTERGDSAVYLCASSLSGQGAETQYFGPGTRLLVL.

The chain uses TRBV28 and TRBJ1-2; TRBD1 might be the D (5 bases). Germline-derived CDR1 and CDR2 are MDHEN and SYDVKM. The V end was cut by 4 bases, the J end by 8 bases, with 11 bases between. This CDR3 spans 12 amino acids. The CDR3 sequence: CASSSGLRGYTF. CDR3 sequence (DNA): TGTGCCAGCAGTTCAGGGTTGAGGGGCTACACCTTC.

This chain connects TRBV28 to TRBJ1-4, with 7 bases aligning to TRBD1. Germline loops: CDR1 MDHEN, CDR2 SYDVKM. This CDR3 is built from 15 residues. The V segment lost 6 bases and the J segment 8 bases; nucleotides outside the gene matches: 12. The CDR3 coding sequence is TGTGCCAGCAGCCTATCTGGGACAGTGGGGGAAAAACTGTTTTTT. It translates to CASSLSGTVGEKLFF.

The genes are TRBV19 and TRBJ1-5; 7 bases map to TRBD1. V lost 4 bases and J lost 3; bases outside the gene matches: 6. Germline values: CDR1 LNHDA, CDR2 SQIVND (reference sequence). The CDR3 has 15 amino acids. The CDR3: CASSTGGGLNQPQHF. The CDR3 nucleotides read TGTGCCAGTAGTACTGGAGGGGGCCTCAATCAGCCCCAGCATTTT.

The chain's CDR3 is CASSVQPQLAGEADTQYF. The DNA for the CDR3 is TGCGCCAGCAGTGTTCAACCCCAACTAGCGGGGGAGGCAGATACGCAGTATTTT. The chain uses TRBV10-2 and TRBJ2-3, with 11 positions matching TRBD2. Per the germline V gene, CDR1 is WSHSY and CDR2 is SAAADI. This CDR3 comprises 18 residues. V dropped 4 bases and J dropped 4; count of bases not matched to a gene: 13.

In regard to this clone: The same CDR3 arises from other DNA sequences in this sample as well. The chain recombines TRBV7-2 with TRBJ1-2; D gene ambiguous. V was trimmed by 3 bases and J by 2 bases, leaving 1 base between them. From germline, CDR1 is SGHTA and CDR2 FQGNSA. The CDR3 has 11 residues. CDR3 DNA: TGTGCCAGCAGCTTGAACTATGGCTACACCTTC. This sequence encodes CASSLNYGYTF.

The chain links TRBV19 to TRBJ1-2; D is undetermined. In germline, CDR1 is LNHDA, CDR2 SQIVND (reference sequence). Between the trimmed V and J ends, which lost 7 bases and 1 base, there was a span of 10 bases. The CDR3 sequence is 13 residues long. In DNA form, the CDR3 reads TGTGCCAGTACCGCAAGACTTAACTATGGCTACACCTTC. It specifies CASTARLNYGYTF. Together with reference TRBV19 and TRBJ1-2, the CDR3 gives the full variable domain: DGGITQSPKYLFRKEGQNVTLSCEQNLNHDAMYWYRQDPGQGLRLIYYSQIVNDFQKGDIAEGYSVSREKKESFPLTVTSAQKNPTAFYLCASTARLNYGYTFGSGTRLTVV.

V and J are TRBV27 and TRBJ1-2; 11 bases align to TRBD1. Germline values: CDR1 MNHEY, CDR2 SMNVEV (reference sequence). After removal of 4 bases from V and 4 bases from J, the junction contained 5 bases not matched to a gene. This CDR3 has 15 amino acids. This chain's CDR3 is CASSSGQGAGYGYTF. As DNA, the CDR3 is TGTGCCAGCAGTTCCGGACAGGGGGCCGGCTATGGCTACACCTTC.

The chain has TRBV5-5 and TRBJ1-2, with 7 bases aligning to TRBD1. With 4 bases clipped from V and 6 bases from J, the junction kept 15 bases outside the gene matches. This CDR3 region has 16 residues. CDR1 and CDR2 (germline): SGHKS, YYEKEE (reference sequence). In DNA form, the CDR3 reads TGTGCCAGCAGCCAGCAGACAGGGCTCAGGGAAGATGGCTACACCTTC. This sequence encodes CASSQQTGLREDGYTF.

V usage is TRBV2 and J usage is TRBJ1-5; D might be TRBD1 (6 bases). The V gene lost 4 bases and the J gene lost 0 bases, with 10 bases spanning the gap. The CDR3 runs 15 residues. The germline V gene encodes CDR1 SNHLY and CDR2 FYNNEI. This CDR3 is CASSAWTDSNQPQHF. The DNA for the CDR3 is TGTGCCAGCAGTGCCTGGACAGATAGCAATCAGCCCCAGCATTTT.

The chain is built from TRBV29-1 and TRBJ1-2; the D gene is possibly TRBD1 (5 bases). Trimming stripped 6 bases from V and 0 bases from J, with 11 bases between. Per the germline V gene, CDR1 is SQVTM and CDR2 is ANQGSEA. The CDR3 covers 13 residues. CDR3 sequence (DNA): TGCAGCGTGGGGCGGGGCTCTAACTATGGCTACACCTTC. Translating it yields CSVGRGSNYGYTF. Full variable domain (rest looked up from reference TRBV29-1 and TRBJ1-2): SAVISQKPSRDICQRGTSLTIQCQVDSQVTMMFWYRQQPGQSLTLIATANQGSEATYESGFVIDKFPISRPNLTFSTLTVSNMSPEDSSIYLCSVGRGSNYGYTFGSGTRLTVV.

The rearrangement joins TRBV18 to TRBJ2-4, with TRBD1 matching over 9 bases. This CDR3 is built from 16 residues. Losses at the gene ends were 0 bases for V and 6 bases for J; bases not matched to a gene: 6. Germline CDR1 KGHSH, CDR2 LQKENI. The CDR3, as DNA: TGTGCCAGCTCACCACCGGGGGACAGGGCTGTAAACATTCAGTACTTC. It codes for CASSPPGDRAVNIQYF.

Concerning this clone: The same CDR3 arises from other DNA sequences in this sample as well. This chain uses TRBV2 with TRBJ1-1; 7 positions match TRBD1. V shed 7 bases, J shed 1 base, and the junction held 3 bases outside the gene matches. The germline V gene encodes CDR1 SNHLY and CDR2 FYNNEI. This CDR3 comprises 13 residues. The CDR3 region is CASNRQGNTEAFF. The CDR3 nucleotides read TGTGCCAGCAACAGACAGGGGAACACTGAAGCTTTCTTT.

This chain joins TRBV6-4 and TRBJ1-5; TRBD1 matches 8 bases. This CDR3 comprises 19 residues. Germline V CDR1 and CDR2: MRHNA, SNTAGT. J gave up 2 bases and V 3 bases, and 15 bases lay outside the gene matches. The CDR3 loop reads CASSERWARGRECNQPQHF. Written as DNA, the CDR3 is TGTGCCAGCAGTGAGAGGTGGGCCAGGGGGCGAGAATGCAATCAGCCCCAGCATTTT.

The chain carries TRBV7-2 and TRBJ2-7; 7 nucleotides line up with TRBD1. V was clipped by 2 bases and J by 1 base; unmatched bases: 5. The germline gives CDR1 SGHTA, CDR2 FQGNSA. The CDR3 is made up of 15 amino acids. The CDR3 sequence is CASSLNQGVSYEQYF. CDR3 sequence (DNA): TGTGCCAGCAGCTTAAATCAGGGGGTTTCCTACGAGCAGTACTTC.

The gene calls are TRBV9 and TRBJ2-3, with TRBD2 matching over 9 bases. Germline CDR1 reads SGDLS; CDR2 reads YYNGEE. CDR3 length equals 17 residues. The J segment lost 1 base and the V segment lost 0 bases, leaving 6 bases of the junction unmatched. CDR3 amino acids: CASSVAGRTSGTDTQYF. CDR3 bases: TGTGCCAGCAGCGTAGCGGGAAGGACTAGCGGCACAGATACGCAGTATTTT.

The chain joins TRBV6-5 to TRBJ2-7, with D unclear. Trimming took off 0 bases at V and 0 bases at J, with 9 bases between the two ends. The CDR3 is 15 residues long. Germline V CDR1 and CDR2: MNHEY, SVGAGI. CDR3 loop: CASSYSMVSSYEQYF. The CDR3 DNA reads as TGTGCCAGCAGTTACTCAATGGTGAGCTCCTACGAGCAGTACTTC.

The chain carries TRBV4-3 and TRBJ1-2, with D unresolved. Trimming pared 0 bases from V and 4 bases from J, leaving 12 bases between. The CDR3 contains 15 residues. Germline V gene data show CDR1 as LGHNA and CDR2 as YSLEER. CDR3 loop: CASSQEFQDRYGYTF. The CDR3 bases are TGCGCCAGCAGCCAAGAGTTTCAGGATCGCTATGGCTACACCTTC.

The gene calls are TRBV7-2 and TRBJ1-3; D unresolved. The CDR3 runs 15 residues. The ends were cut back, 5 bases at V and 4 bases at J, with 15 bases in the middle. Germline-derived CDR1 and CDR2 are SGHTA and FQGNSA. The CDR3 sequence is CASSIRSGWGNTIYF. CDR3 DNA sequence: TGTGCCAGCAGCATCAGATCGGGGTGGGGAAACACCATATATTTT. The complete variable domain, with remaining parts taken from reference TRBV7-2 and TRBJ1-3, reads GAGVSQSPSNKVTEKGKDVELRCDPISGHTALYWYRQSLGQGLEFLIYFQGNSAPDKSGLPSDRFSAERTGGSVSTLTIQRTQQEDSAVYLCASSIRSGWGNTIYFGEGSWLTVV.

Notes on this clone: Other DNA sequences from this sample encode an identical CDR3 as well. CDR3 nucleotide sequence: TGTGCCAGCAGCTCGGGTAGCTCCTACGAGCAGTACTTC. Amino acids: CASSSGSSYEQYF. V usage is TRBV5-4 and J usage is TRBJ2-7; D uncertain. Germline-derived CDR1 and CDR2 are SGHNT and YYREEE (reference sequence). The V and J ends lost 3 bases and 0 bases respectively, with 7 bases between them. The CDR3 length is 13 residues.

In its sample, this clone was seen once. V usage is TRBV28 and J usage is TRBJ1-6; unclear D gene. With 7 bases removed from V and 7 bases from J, the gap between germline ends came to 5 bases. CDR1 is MDHEN and CDR2 is SYDVKM in the germline V gene. This CDR3 region has 11 residues. CDR3 sequence (DNA): TGTGCCAGCACTTCCAATTCACCCCTCCACTTT. This gives the protein CASTSNSPLHF. The full variable domain, with the rest looked up from reference TRBV28 and TRBJ1-6, is DVKVTQSSRYLVKRTGEKVFLECVQDMDHENMFWYRQDPGLGLRLIYFSYDVKMKEKGDIPEGYSVSREKKERFSLILESASTNQTSMYLCASTSNSPLHFGNGTRLTVT.

The V gene is TRBV30, the J gene TRBJ1-4, with a possible D match to TRBD1 (5 bases). Looked up from germline, CDR1 is GTSNPN and CDR2 is SVGIG (reference sequence). The CDR3 sequence is 15 residues long. Trimming took off 1 base at V and 0 bases at J, with 9 bases between the two ends. The chain's CDR3 is CAWSGTFATNEKLFF. The CDR3 DNA follows: TGTGCCTGGAGTGGGACATTCGCAACTAATGAAAAACTGTTTTTT.

The chain is built from TRBV20-1 and TRBJ2-7; no clear D gene. In germline, CDR1 is DFQATT, CDR2 SNEGSKA (reference sequence). The CDR3 is 11 residues long. The germline V and J ends were trimmed by 0 bases and 5 bases, with 5 bases remaining between them. The CDR3 nucleotides are TGCAGTGCTAGAGATCGGAACGAGCAGTACTTC. Protein sequence: CSARDRNEQYF.